Sequencing of this T cell receptor (beta chain) was carried out in a study of radiotherapy plus CTLA-4 blockade in lung cancer (dated by TCRdb to between 2018 and 2020). Describing the broader study: Objective responses were observed in approximately 19% of enrolled patients, and disease control was achieved in less than 35%.

The study tested focal radiation therapy combined with CTLA-4 blockade (ipilimumab) in patients with chemo-refractory metastatic non-small-cell lung cancer. Study-level results and caveats: The strongest predictors of response were reported to be early dynamic shifts in blood T cell clones along with a rise in serum interferon-beta following radiation. After treatment with radiotherapy and ipilimumab, TCR clones that originated in tumors expanded in peripheral blood.

Library preparation employed the immunoSEQ multiplex PCR assay. TCRdb mirrors the immuneACCESS table, restricted to in-frame sequences. Some clones are absent from its copies; in checked studies, under half trace to an unresolved V gene, and the reason for the others is unknown. The sample table holds some 90,000 clones, of which 70% to 90% were seen once. 2% to 2.5% of the sample is held by the ten biggest clonotypes. CDR3 length: 15 amino acids, cysteine to phenylalanine. CDR3 DNA only is kept here, 45 bases in frame from base 1. The germline V gene (reference sequence) supplies CDR1 MNHEY and CDR2 SMNVEV. V is shortened by 6 bases, J by 6 bases, and the region joining them spans 15 bases. Turning to this clone: The target of this receptor is not known. No base-level quality is on record; no much larger clone is a single base apart.

The clonotype originates from a human donor with non-small cell lung cancer who had a partial response to radiotherapy plus ipilimumab. The sequence is built from TRBV27 and TRBJ1-6; the D region possibly corresponds to TRBD1 (6 bases align). This specimen consisted of peripheral blood, obtained from a patient treated with radiotherapy plus ipilimumab. In nucleotide form, the sequence is TGTGCCAGCAGAGACGGGACAAGCCGTAATTCACCCCTCCACTTT. Its protein product is CASRDGTSRNSPLHF.